Listed here are 3 T cell receptor beta chains from one sample, sequenced in a study of Graves' ophthalmopathy and Graves' hyperthyroidism. Amplification from RNA transcripts yielded the TCR beta CDR3 regions. Following a first-round RT-PCR that used HTBI primers, a second-round multiplex PCR was carried out. A single record per CDR3 protein comes from TCRdb applying MiXCR to the multiplex PCR reads. The sample lists 650,000 to 900,000 distinct CDR3 sequences, 40% occurring once. Sequencing was performed on peripheral blood. Receptor source: an adult man with Graves' ophthalmopathy.

This clonotype was seen more than once but under ten times. V usage is TRBV7-9 and J usage is TRBJ2-7; D is unresolved. The V end lost 5 bases, the J end lost 0 bases, and 8 bases lay between the germline ends. The CDR3 is made up of 13 amino acids. CDR1 and CDR2 (germline): SEHNR, FQNEAQ (reference sequence). The CDR3, as DNA: TGTGCCAGCAGCGCCCCTAACTCCTACGAGCAGTACTTC. This codes for CASSAPNSYEQYF.

The sample holds a few counts of this clonotype. The chain carries TRBV24-1 and TRBJ2-7, with TRBD1 identical over 9 bases. The V and J ends lost 2 bases and 3 bases, in that order; junction bases with no gene match: 7. The germline CDR1 and CDR2 sequences are KGHDR and SFDVKD. The CDR3 is made up of 16 amino acids. The CDR3 reads CATSDSKDRGFYEQYF. The CDR3 coding sequence is TGTGCCACCAGTGATTCGAAAGACAGGGGGTTCTACGAGCAGTACTTC.

Only a few counts were recorded for this clonotype. Compared with germline, one end of the junction differs, possibly owing to a read error. The chain links TRBV10-3 to TRBJ2-7, with D uncertain. Per the germline V gene, CDR1 is ENHRY and CDR2 is SYGVKD. The CDR3 is 13 amino acids. The CDR3 protein is CASSKELSYEQYF. In DNA form, the CDR3 reads TGTGCCAGCAGTAAGGAGTTGTCCTACGAGCAGTACTTC.